This TCR beta chain is from a study of shared clonotypes between healthy human individuals. Study in general: Per-donor plates numbered three CD4 naive, three CD4 memory, two CD8 naive and one CD8 memory.

Trimming cost V 4 bases and J 8 bases, with 19 bases left between them. Germline V CDR1 and CDR2: SGHRS, YFSETQ. The CDR3 has 15 residues. This was a deep-level run. Profiling relied on immunoSEQ multiplex PCR, and the TCRdb table lists in-frame clones only, not all of them. In the table there are 2 million to 2.5 million clones, roughly 92% of which are singletons. The chain uses TRBV5-1 and TRBJ2-1, with D tentatively TRBD1 (6 bases). The clonotype comes from a man aged 18 to 30 in good health. Some clones in this sample may be carry-over from other donors' samples. The sequenced sample was naive CD4+ T cells from PBMCs. Specified subset: CD45RA+ positively selected. Here the CDR3 reads CASSPGQPYTYEQFF. In DNA, the CDR3 is TGCGCCAGCAGCCCAGGACAGCCCTATACTTATGAGCAGTTCTTC.